The TCR beta chain under discussion was sequenced for a study of T-cell reconstitution after alpha-beta-depleted transplantation in children (dated by TCRdb to 2016 to 2017). As for the study more broadly: The study quantitatively tracked T-cell immune reconstitution after TCRalphabeta/CD19-depleted allogeneic hematopoietic cell transplantation in children using TCR repertoire profiling.

The library was made by PCR. The sequencing machine was an Illumina HiSeq 2500. Molecular barcoding was employed in the preparation of TCR libraries, with unique molecular identifiers being used to normalize TCRbeta repertoire quantification. TCRdb trimmed the raw reads at Q25, called clones with MiXCR and kept productive beta chains. Each CDR3 protein gets just one entry, which takes the most common genes and DNA from the rows behind it. The sample table contains around 680,000 distinct CDR3 sequences; only one count was recorded for roughly 15% of them. The ten top clones hold 1.1% of the sample. This clonotype has at least ten counts. The antigen this receptor binds is unknown. Per-base qualities were not stored, and no clone one base away is much larger. Via the germline V gene (reference sequence), CDR1 is MNHNY and CDR2 SVGAGI. Its CDR3 holds 11 amino acids, cysteine through phenylalanine. Only CDR3 DNA is held: 33 bases, read in frame from base 1. At the junction V is shortened by 0 bases and J by 7 bases, with 4 bases in between.

The sequenced sample was PBMCs from the stem cell graft donor, obtained from the stem cell graft. The clonotype originates from a human donor who donated a stem cell graft to a child with acute myeloid leukemia. The V and J segments used are TRBV6-6 and TRBJ2-7, with no confidently assigned D gene. For the CDR3, the sequence is CASSYSIEQYF. The DNA is as follows: TGTGCCAGCAGTTACTCGATTGAGCAGTACTTC.